This TCR beta chain came from a study of CD8 T cells in ankylosing spondylitis. Whole-study findings and limits: Researchers reportedly found disease-linked clones significantly enriched in matched ankylosing spondylitis synovial fluid.

This clonotype was seen at least ten times. Its antigen is unidentified. MiXCR, run by TCRdb on the 5' RACE reads, gives a single entry per CDR3 protein. The table records fewer than 250,000 distinct CDR3 sequences, under 12% of them present only once. The ends lost 3 bases at V and 1 base at J; junction bases unmatched: 5. Germline CDR1 and CDR2: SGHRS and YFSETQ. This CDR3 is built from 15 residues. The J gene is TRBJ1-1, the V gene TRBV5-1, with 8 positions matching TRBD1. The sequenced material came from blood, either unsorted or a sorted T cell fraction (not recorded which). The TCR comes from a male donor with ankylosing spondylitis or in good health (not recorded which). The CDR3 here is CASSSYGQGNTEAFF. CDR3 DNA: TGCGCCAGCAGCTCATACGGACAGGGGAACACTGAAGCTTTCTTT.